This note documents a single TCR beta chain sequence. The CDR3 extends over 13 amino acids. Germline V gene lookup returns CDR1 SGHTA and CDR2 FQGNSA. From its re-call of the 5' RACE reads, TCRdb lists each CDR3 protein once, without DNA. The sample totals 350,000 to 500,000 distinct CDR3 sequences. The data derive from a study of monozygotic twins with inflammatory bowel disease. This clonotype was obtained from a human donor with ulcerative colitis or Crohn's disease, or a healthy co-twin of an affected twin (not recorded which). V gene TRBV7-2 combines with J gene TRBJ1-1. Sequenced sample: blood. CDR3 in amino acids: CASSRPPVTEAFF. The variable domain in full, completed from reference TRBV7-2 and TRBJ1-1, reads GAGVSQSPSNKVTEKGKDVELRCDPISGHTALYWYRQSLGQGLEFLIYFQGNSAPDKSGLPSDRFSAERTGGSVSTLTIQRTQQEDSAVYLCASSRPPVTEAFFGQGTRLTVV.